These 4 T cell receptor beta chains were all obtained from the same sample, sequenced in a study of blood T cell repertoires in COVID-19. The repertoire was sequenced with immunoSEQ multiplex PCR; TCRdb's copy has only in-frame clones and lacks some. The sample carries hundreds of thousands of clones, 80% to 95% recorded once. Sequenced sample: peripheral blood. These receptors came from a man aged 55 to 69 with COVID-19, enrolled during active disease.

This clone appeared a single time. The chain links TRBV18 to TRBJ1-6; 8 bases line up with TRBD1. Germline loops: CDR1 KGHSH, CDR2 LQKENI. The CDR3 sequence is 16 residues long. V lost 3 bases, J lost 9 bases, and 10 bases stayed unmatched. The CDR3 DNA is TGTGCCAGCTCACCCCCCGGACAGGGTGGGGTTTCACCCCTCCACTTT. Residues: CASSPPGQGGVSPLHF.

This chain connects TRBV12-3 or TRBV12-4 to TRBJ1-5; unclear D gene. Trimming cost V 0 bases and J 4 bases, with 4 bases left between them. CDR3 length: 13 residues. The CDR3 protein is CASSLAQNQPQHF. The CDR3 DNA reads as TGTGCCAGCAGTTTAGCCCAGAATCAGCCCCAGCATTTT.

This chain connects TRBV25-1 to TRBJ1-4; D is possibly TRBD1 (6 bases). CDR3 length: 14 amino acids. Germline assignment: CDR1 MGHDK and CDR2 SYGVNS. Deletions cut 6 bases from V and 0 bases from J, with 8 bases between. CDR3 in DNA: TGTGCCAGCAGAGGACAGACAACTAATGAAAAACTGTTTTTT. Its translation: CASRGQTTNEKLFF.

The chain has TRBV4-3 and TRBJ2-1, with D tentatively TRBD1 (6 bases). Deletions cut 1 base from V and 6 bases from J, with 16 bases between. The CDR3 is 16 residues long. Germline values: CDR1 LGHNA, CDR2 YSLEER. The DNA for the CDR3 is TGCGCCAGCAGCCAAGGTTTGGACAGTCTAACCAATGAGCAGTTCTTC. Its protein product is CASSQGLDSLTNEQFF.